This T cell receptor beta chain was identified in a study of cytomegalovirus exposure and HLA in healthy donors. The CDR3 runs to 15 residues. The germline CDR1 and CDR2 sequences are SGHRS and YFSETQ. V lost 4 bases and J 0 bases, leaving 11 bases between the germline ends. Study-wide results and limits: About 180 TCR beta chains were listed as cytomegalovirus-associated. Most TCR sequences were uncommon, yet certain public TCRs appeared in many donors.

Repertoires were generated with immunoSEQ multiplex PCR, while TCRdb's copy carries only in-frame clones and drops some. Here the sample spans some 210,000 clones, around four fifths being singletons. The donors were members of the roughly 120-subject validation cohort (separate from the roughly 660-subject first cohort). As to this clone: No antigen is known for it.

The chain has TRBV5-1 and TRBJ1-3, with D uncertain. Sequenced sample: PBMCs. The source of this sequence is a woman aged 18-29 years in good health and CMV-seronegative. The CDR3 DNA reads TGCGCCAGCAGCAACTCCGGGAGCTCTGGAAACACCATATATTTT. Protein product: CASSNSGSSGNTIYF.